The 16 T cell receptor beta chains listed next were all sequenced from one sample in a study of high-grade serous ovarian cancer treatment subgroups. Tumor samples were obtained before definitive surgery or chemotherapy. The method was immunoSEQ multiplex PCR; TCRdb's version includes in-frame clones alone and lacks a portion of them. The repertoire holds 1,500 to 2,000 clones, approximately 72% seen once, with approximately 40% in the top ten. The sequenced sample consisted of tumor tissue. All receptors derive from a human donor with high-grade serous ovarian cancer.

This chain uses TRBV7-2 with TRBJ1-2; TRBD1 matches 7 bases. V shed 2 bases and J 7 bases; nucleotides not matched to a gene: 10. The CDR3 is made up of 15 amino acids. Germline CDR1 SGHTA, CDR2 FQGNSA. CDR3 nucleotide sequence: TGTGCCAGCAGCTTATCGGGCGGTGCAGGGGGTGGCTACACCTTC. Encoded protein: CASSLSGGAGGGYTF.

The rearrangement links TRBV4-3 to TRBJ1-6; the D gene is possibly TRBD1 (6 bases). The CDR3 is made up of 15 amino acids. V was clipped by 1 base and J by 10 bases, with 14 bases between them. Germline CDR1 is LGHNA and CDR2 is YSLEER. For the CDR3, the DNA is TGCGCCAGCAGCCAAGTATACAGGGAGGAGTCACCCCTCCACTTT. As protein: CASSQVYREESPLHF.

Notes on this clone: Other DNA variants within this sample encode the same CDR3. This chain connects TRBV5-1 to TRBJ2-5; D gene uncertain. Germline V gene data show CDR1 as SGHRS and CDR2 as YFSETQ. The CDR3 runs to 13 residues. Trimming cost V 1 base and J 3 bases, with 7 bases left between them. CDR3 amino acids: CASSLSVKETQYF. The CDR3, as DNA: TGCGCCAGCAGCTTGTCAGTTAAAGAGACCCAGTACTTC.

This clone came up once. V usage is TRBV4-3 and J usage is TRBJ2-3, with D perhaps matching TRBD2 (6 bases). Germline V gene data show CDR1 as LGHNA and CDR2 as YSLEER. The V and J ends lost 5 bases and 0 bases respectively, with 15 bases between them. CDR3 length: 16 residues. The CDR3 nucleotides read TGCGCCAGCAGCTCTAGGGCGGGGACTAGCACAGATACGCAGTATTTT. This codes for CASSSRAGTSTDTQYF.

The chain recombines TRBV6-6 with TRBJ2-7; D perhaps matches TRBD1 (6 bases). This CDR3 spans 13 amino acids. V lost 6 bases, J lost 7 bases, and 16 bases lay in between. Germline assignment: CDR1 MNHNY and CDR2 SVGAGI (reference sequence). CDR3: CASRAQGPGEQYF. Here the CDR3 DNA reads TGTGCCAGCAGAGCCCAGGGGCCTGGGGAGCAGTACTTC.

The V call is TRBV19, the J call TRBJ2-5; D is unresolved. Germline V CDR1 and CDR2: LNHDA, SQIVND (reference sequence). CDR3 size: 14 residues. Trimming stripped 5 bases from V and 3 bases from J, with 13 bases between. This CDR3 is CASSHRHSEETQYF. The CDR3, as DNA: TGTGCCAGTAGTCATAGGCACAGTGAAGAGACCCAGTACTTC.

This chain links TRBV19 with TRBJ2-7; 7 bases are shared with TRBD1. This CDR3 spans 14 amino acids. Unmatched junction bases numbered 4, after V lost 3 bases and J lost 2 bases. Germline values: CDR1 LNHDA, CDR2 SQIVND (reference sequence). CDR3 sequence (DNA): TGTGCCAGTAGTATGACAGGGTACGCCTACGAGCAGTACTTC. It translates to CASSMTGYAYEQYF.

V usage is TRBV27 and J usage is TRBJ2-1, with no clear D. The V end lost 0 bases, the J end lost 7 bases, and 7 bases lay between the germline ends. The CDR3 runs to 13 residues. Germline CDR1 is MNHEY and CDR2 is SMNVEV (reference sequence). The CDR3 is CASSLSWKNEQFF. In DNA, the CDR3 is TGTGCCAGCAGTTTATCATGGAAAAATGAGCAGTTCTTC.

This clone was counted between two and nine times. The V call is TRBV19, the J call TRBJ2-1, with 7 nucleotides matching TRBD1. Germline V gene lookup returns CDR1 LNHDA and CDR2 SQIVND (reference sequence). This CDR3 is built from 13 residues. J gave up 5 bases and V 4 bases, and 2 bases lay outside the gene matches. The CDR3, as DNA: TGTGCCAGTAGTACGACAGGGAACAATGAGCAGTTCTTC. It codes for CASSTTGNNEQFF.

The chain links TRBV4-1 to TRBJ2-3; D is unclear. Trimming removed 1 base at V and 6 bases at J, with 8 bases between. The CDR3 runs to 13 residues. Germline V lookup: CDR1 MGHRA, CDR2 YSYEKL. CDR3 in amino acids: CASSQGSGDTQYF. The CDR3 coding sequence is TGCGCCAGCAGCCAAGGGTCCGGGGATACGCAGTATTTT.

V is TRBV7-9 and J is TRBJ2-7; D call uncertain. Trimming pared 3 bases from V and 2 bases from J, leaving 8 bases between. The germline V gene has CDR1 SEHNR and CDR2 FQNEAQ (reference sequence). The CDR3 is 13 residues long. CDR3 amino acids: CASSLAVPYEQYF. For the CDR3, the DNA is TGTGCCAGCAGCTTGGCTGTGCCCTACGAGCAGTACTTC.

This chain connects TRBV23-1 to TRBJ2-7; 8 nucleotides line up with TRBD1. TRBV23-1 is labeled an ORF, and its function is uncertain. The CDR3 spans 13 residues. J lost 2 bases, V lost 6 bases, and 3 bases had no gene match. CDR3 in DNA: TGCGCCAGCAGCCGACAGGGGCCCTACGAGCAGTACTTC. Translation: CASSRQGPYEQYF.

This chain's CDR3 is CASTGTETYNEQFF. As DNA, the CDR3 is TGTGCCAGTACCGGGACAGAAACTTACAATGAGCAGTTCTTC. The chain has TRBV5-6 and TRBJ2-1, with 7 bases aligning to TRBD1. With 8 bases clipped from V and 4 bases from J, the junction kept 9 bases outside the gene matches. This CDR3 is built from 14 residues. Germline V gives CDR1 SGHDT, CDR2 YYEEEE.

The CDR3 DNA is TGTGCCAGTAGACCCAGCGGGGTTAGCTCCTACGAGCAGTACTTC. Residues: CASRPSGVSSYEQYF. J is TRBJ2-7 and V is TRBV19; 7 bases align to TRBD2. Germline V CDR1 and CDR2: LNHDA, SQIVND (reference sequence). V was pared by 6 bases and J by 0 bases, with 8 bases of the junction left unmatched. CDR3 size: 15 residues.

The rearrangement joins TRBV9 to TRBJ1-2, with D hard to call. Germline V gene lookup returns CDR1 SGDLS and CDR2 YYNGEE. With 4 bases removed from V and 2 bases from J, the gap between germline ends came to 9 bases. CDR3 length: 13 amino acids. The CDR3 DNA sequence: TGTGCCAGCAGCCCAGAGGCGAACTATGGCTACACCTTC. It encodes CASSPEANYGYTF.

This clone was seen only a few times. The rearrangement uses TRBV28 and TRBJ2-3; tentative D call: TRBD2 (6 bases). Trimming took off 3 bases at V and 3 bases at J, with 10 bases between the two ends. Per the germline V gene, CDR1 is MDHEN and CDR2 is SYDVKM. The CDR3 loop spans 14 amino acids. CDR3 bases: TGTGCCAGCAGTTTTGTGGCGGGGACAGATACGCAGTATTTT. It is translated as CASSFVAGTDTQYF.